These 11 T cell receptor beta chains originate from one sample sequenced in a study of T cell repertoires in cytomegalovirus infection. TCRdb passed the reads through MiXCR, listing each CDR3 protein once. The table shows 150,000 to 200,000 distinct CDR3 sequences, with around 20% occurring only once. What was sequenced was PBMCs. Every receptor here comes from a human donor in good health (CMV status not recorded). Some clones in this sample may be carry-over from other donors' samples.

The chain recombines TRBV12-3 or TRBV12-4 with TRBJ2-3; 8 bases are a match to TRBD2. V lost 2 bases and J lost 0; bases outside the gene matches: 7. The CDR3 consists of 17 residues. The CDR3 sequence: CASSLRLGGRSTDTQYF. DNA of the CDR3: TGTGCCAGCAGTTTACGTCTGGGCGGGAGGAGCACAGATACGCAGTATTTT.

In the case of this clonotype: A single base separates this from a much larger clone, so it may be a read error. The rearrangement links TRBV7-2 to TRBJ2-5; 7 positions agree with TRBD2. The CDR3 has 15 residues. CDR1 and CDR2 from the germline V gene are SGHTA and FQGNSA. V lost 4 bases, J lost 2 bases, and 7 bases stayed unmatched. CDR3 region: CASSSELAKQETQYF. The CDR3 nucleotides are TGTGCCAGCAGCTCGGAACTAGCGAAACAAGAGACCCAGTACTTC.

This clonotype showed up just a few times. The CDR3: CASSSALGIGAEAFF. The CDR3 DNA is TGCGCCAGCAGCTCGGCTTTAGGGATTGGGGCTGAAGCTTTCTTT. V usage is TRBV5-1 and J usage is TRBJ1-1, with no clear D. This CDR3 has 15 amino acids. Between the trimmed V and J ends, which lost 3 bases and 6 bases, there was a span of 18 bases. Germline V gives CDR1 SGHRS, CDR2 YFSETQ. Looking up the rest from reference TRBV5-1 and TRBJ1-1 gives the full variable domain: KAGVTQTPRYLIKTRGQQVTLSCSPISGHRSVSWYQQTPGQGLQFLFEYFSETQRNKGNFPGRFSGRQFSNSRSEMNVSTLELGDSALYLCASSSALGIGAEAFFGQGTRLTVV.

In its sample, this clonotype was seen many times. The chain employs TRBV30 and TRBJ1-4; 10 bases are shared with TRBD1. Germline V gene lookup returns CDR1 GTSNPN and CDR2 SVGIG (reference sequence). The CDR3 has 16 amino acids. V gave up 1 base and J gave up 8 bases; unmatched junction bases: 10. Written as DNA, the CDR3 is TGTGCCTGGAGTGATGTCCCGGGACAGGGGCGCGAAAAACTGTTTTTT. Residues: CAWSDVPGQGREKLFF.

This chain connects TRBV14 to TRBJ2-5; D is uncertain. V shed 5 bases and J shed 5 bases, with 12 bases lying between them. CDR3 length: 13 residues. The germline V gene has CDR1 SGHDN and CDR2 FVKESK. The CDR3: CASSSDKWETQYF. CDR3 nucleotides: TGTGCCAGCAGCTCCGACAAGTGGGAGACCCAGTACTTC.

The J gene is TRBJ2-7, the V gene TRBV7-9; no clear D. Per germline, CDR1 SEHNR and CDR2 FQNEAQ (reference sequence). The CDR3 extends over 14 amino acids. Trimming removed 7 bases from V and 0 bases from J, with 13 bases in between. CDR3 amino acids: CASTRGSNSYEQYF. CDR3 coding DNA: TGTGCCAGCACGCGCGGAAGTAACTCCTACGAGCAGTACTTC.

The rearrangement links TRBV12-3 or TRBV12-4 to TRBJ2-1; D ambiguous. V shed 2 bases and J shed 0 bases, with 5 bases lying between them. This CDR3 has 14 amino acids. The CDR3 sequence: CASSLRSSYNEQFF. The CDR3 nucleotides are TGTGCCAGCAGTTTACGGAGCTCCTACAATGAGCAGTTCTTC.

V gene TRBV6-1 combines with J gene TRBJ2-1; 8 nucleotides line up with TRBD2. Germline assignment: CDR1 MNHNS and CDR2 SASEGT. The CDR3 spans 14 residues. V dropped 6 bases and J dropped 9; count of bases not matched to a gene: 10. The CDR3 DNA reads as TGTGCCAGCAGGAACCGGGGGGGCGACCGTGAGCAGTTCTTC. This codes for CASRNRGGDREQFF.

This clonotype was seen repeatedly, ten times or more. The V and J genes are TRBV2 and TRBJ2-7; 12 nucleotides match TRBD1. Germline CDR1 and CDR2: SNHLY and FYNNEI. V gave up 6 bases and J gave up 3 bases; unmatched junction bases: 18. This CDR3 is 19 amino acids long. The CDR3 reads CASSLTGTGGERLGYEQYF. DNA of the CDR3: TGTGCCAGCAGCCTTACCGGGACAGGGGGCGAAAGACTGGGCTACGAGCAGTACTTC.

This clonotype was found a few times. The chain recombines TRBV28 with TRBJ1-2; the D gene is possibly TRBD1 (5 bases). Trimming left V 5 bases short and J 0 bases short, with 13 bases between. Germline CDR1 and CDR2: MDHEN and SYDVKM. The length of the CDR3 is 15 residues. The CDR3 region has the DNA TGTGCCAGCAGTCCCCCGGGGGGTTCTAACTATGGCTACACCTTC. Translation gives CASSPPGGSNYGYTF.

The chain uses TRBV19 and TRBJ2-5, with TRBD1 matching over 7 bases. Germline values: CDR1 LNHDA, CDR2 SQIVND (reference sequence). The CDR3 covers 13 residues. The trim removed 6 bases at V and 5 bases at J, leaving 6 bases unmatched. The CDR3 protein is CASRETGMETQYF. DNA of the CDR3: TGTGCCAGTAGGGAGACAGGGATGGAGACCCAGTACTTC.